A single T cell receptor beta chain is shown here with its context. Its recognized antigen is unknown. Base quality data are lacking; no much larger clone is found one base away. The record originates from a study of OX40 agonist ivuxolimab in advanced cancers. Turning to the overall study: Ivuxolimab, which targeted the costimulatory receptor OX40 (CD134), was an agonistic, fully human IgG2 monoclonal antibody. Peripheral TCRbeta sequencing aimed to test whether ivuxolimab altered TCR sequence diversity and caused clonal T-cell expansion. The paper covers the monotherapy dose-escalation part of the phase I ivuxolimab trial, which included N ≈ 50 patients. Patients were allowed to have had prior anti-PD-1, anti-PD-L1 or anti-CTLA-4 therapy, and 30% to 50% of the dose-escalation patients had previously received checkpoint inhibitors. Of the roughly 51 patients in dose escalation, about 20 had hepatocellular carcinoma, about 15 had melanoma, 9 had renal cell carcinoma and 9 had head and neck cancer. The dose-escalation cohort was roughly 87% male with a mean age of roughly 60 years, ranging from roughly 23 to 80. Intravenous ivuxolimab was administered to patients every 2 weeks at six dose levels: 0.01, 0.1, 0.3, 1.5, 3 and 10 mg/kg. Partial responses occurred in three dose-escalation patients, of whom one had hepatocellular carcinoma and two had cutaneous melanoma. The investigation overall reported the following: After ivuxolimab, more expanded clones were found on average in CD8+ T cells than in CD4+ T cells. Antigen specificity was not determined for the clonally expanded peripheral T cells. At doses from 0.1 to 3.0 mg/kg, clonal expansion was seen in both CD4+ and CD8+ blood T cells between baseline and week 6. In partial responders in the 0.1-3.0 mg/kg groups, normalized peripheral clonal expansion was found to be among the lowest, especially among CD8+ T cells. Low levels of normalized T-cell clonal expansion were also seen in some patients who did not respond.

To sequence the TCRbeta CDR3 region, genomic DNA was isolated from the sorted cells. TCRbeta CDR3 regions were sequenced using the immunoSEQ Assay. TCRdb stores this immuneACCESS table with in-frame sequences only. Part of the clones is absent; in the studies checked, under half of the shortfall reflects unresolved V genes, and no reason is known for the rest. The sample includes about 14,000 clones, with more than 75% observed a single time. The ten largest clones capture around two fifths of the sample. Taken from cysteine to phenylalanine, the CDR3 has 15 residues. Only the CDR3 DNA stays, 45 bases, in frame from base 1. CDR1 and CDR2 (MNHNS, SASEGT) derive from the germline V gene. Relative to germline, V is missing 2 bases and J is missing 4 bases, with 0 bases of the junction outside any gene match. Patients with autoimmune disease history or receiving systemic immunosuppression were excluded from the trial. Peripheral blood for TCR sequencing was collected from all dose cohorts at baseline, on cycle 4 day 1, and on cycle 7 day 1. Samples came from an open-label, multicenter, first-in-human phase I dose-escalation trial of ivuxolimab. Adults with locally advanced or metastatic melanoma, renal cell carcinoma, hepatocellular carcinoma or head and neck squamous cell carcinoma were enrolled in the trial. Before TCR sequencing, CD4+ T cells and CD8+ T cells from peripheral blood were sorted into separate populations.

The chain links TRBV6-1 with TRBJ2-2, with 11 middle bases fitting TRBD2. The sample was CD4+ or CD8+ T cells sorted from blood, taken in a trial of the OX40 agonist ivuxolimab. This sequence originates from an adult with an advanced solid tumor such as melanoma, head and neck, liver or kidney cancer. The nucleotide sequence is given as TGTGCCAGCAGTGAACTAGCGGGAGGCACCGGGGAGCTGTTTTTT. It is translated as CASSELAGGTGELFF.